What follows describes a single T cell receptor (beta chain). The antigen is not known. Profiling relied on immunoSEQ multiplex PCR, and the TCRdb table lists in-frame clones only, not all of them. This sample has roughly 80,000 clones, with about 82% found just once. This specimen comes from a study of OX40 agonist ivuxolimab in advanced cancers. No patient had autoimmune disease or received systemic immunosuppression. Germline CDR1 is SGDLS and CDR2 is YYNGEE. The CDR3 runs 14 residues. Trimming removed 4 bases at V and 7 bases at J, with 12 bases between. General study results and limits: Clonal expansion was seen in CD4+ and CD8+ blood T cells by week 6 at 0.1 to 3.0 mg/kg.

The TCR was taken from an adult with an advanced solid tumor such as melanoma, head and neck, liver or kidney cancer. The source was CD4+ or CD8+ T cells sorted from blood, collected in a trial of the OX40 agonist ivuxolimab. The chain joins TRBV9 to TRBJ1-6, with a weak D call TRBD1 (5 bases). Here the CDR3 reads CASSFRQSNSPLHF. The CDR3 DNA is TGTGCCAGCAGCTTCCGACAGAGCAATTCACCCCTCCACTTT.